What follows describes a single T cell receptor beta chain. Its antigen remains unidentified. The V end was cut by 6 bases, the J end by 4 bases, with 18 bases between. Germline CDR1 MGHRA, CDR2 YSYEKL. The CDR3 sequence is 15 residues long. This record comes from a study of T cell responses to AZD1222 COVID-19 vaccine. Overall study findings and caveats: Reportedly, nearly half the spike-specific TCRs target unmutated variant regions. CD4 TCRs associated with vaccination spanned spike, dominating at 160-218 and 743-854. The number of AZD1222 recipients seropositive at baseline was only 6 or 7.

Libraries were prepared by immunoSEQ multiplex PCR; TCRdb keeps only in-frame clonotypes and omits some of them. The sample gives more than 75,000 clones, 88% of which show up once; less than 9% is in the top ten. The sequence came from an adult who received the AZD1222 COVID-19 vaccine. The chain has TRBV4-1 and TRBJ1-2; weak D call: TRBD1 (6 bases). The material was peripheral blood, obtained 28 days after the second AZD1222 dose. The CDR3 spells CASRNRENRGYGYTF. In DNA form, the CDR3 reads TGCGCCAGCAGAAACAGGGAGAATAGAGGCTATGGCTACACCTTC.